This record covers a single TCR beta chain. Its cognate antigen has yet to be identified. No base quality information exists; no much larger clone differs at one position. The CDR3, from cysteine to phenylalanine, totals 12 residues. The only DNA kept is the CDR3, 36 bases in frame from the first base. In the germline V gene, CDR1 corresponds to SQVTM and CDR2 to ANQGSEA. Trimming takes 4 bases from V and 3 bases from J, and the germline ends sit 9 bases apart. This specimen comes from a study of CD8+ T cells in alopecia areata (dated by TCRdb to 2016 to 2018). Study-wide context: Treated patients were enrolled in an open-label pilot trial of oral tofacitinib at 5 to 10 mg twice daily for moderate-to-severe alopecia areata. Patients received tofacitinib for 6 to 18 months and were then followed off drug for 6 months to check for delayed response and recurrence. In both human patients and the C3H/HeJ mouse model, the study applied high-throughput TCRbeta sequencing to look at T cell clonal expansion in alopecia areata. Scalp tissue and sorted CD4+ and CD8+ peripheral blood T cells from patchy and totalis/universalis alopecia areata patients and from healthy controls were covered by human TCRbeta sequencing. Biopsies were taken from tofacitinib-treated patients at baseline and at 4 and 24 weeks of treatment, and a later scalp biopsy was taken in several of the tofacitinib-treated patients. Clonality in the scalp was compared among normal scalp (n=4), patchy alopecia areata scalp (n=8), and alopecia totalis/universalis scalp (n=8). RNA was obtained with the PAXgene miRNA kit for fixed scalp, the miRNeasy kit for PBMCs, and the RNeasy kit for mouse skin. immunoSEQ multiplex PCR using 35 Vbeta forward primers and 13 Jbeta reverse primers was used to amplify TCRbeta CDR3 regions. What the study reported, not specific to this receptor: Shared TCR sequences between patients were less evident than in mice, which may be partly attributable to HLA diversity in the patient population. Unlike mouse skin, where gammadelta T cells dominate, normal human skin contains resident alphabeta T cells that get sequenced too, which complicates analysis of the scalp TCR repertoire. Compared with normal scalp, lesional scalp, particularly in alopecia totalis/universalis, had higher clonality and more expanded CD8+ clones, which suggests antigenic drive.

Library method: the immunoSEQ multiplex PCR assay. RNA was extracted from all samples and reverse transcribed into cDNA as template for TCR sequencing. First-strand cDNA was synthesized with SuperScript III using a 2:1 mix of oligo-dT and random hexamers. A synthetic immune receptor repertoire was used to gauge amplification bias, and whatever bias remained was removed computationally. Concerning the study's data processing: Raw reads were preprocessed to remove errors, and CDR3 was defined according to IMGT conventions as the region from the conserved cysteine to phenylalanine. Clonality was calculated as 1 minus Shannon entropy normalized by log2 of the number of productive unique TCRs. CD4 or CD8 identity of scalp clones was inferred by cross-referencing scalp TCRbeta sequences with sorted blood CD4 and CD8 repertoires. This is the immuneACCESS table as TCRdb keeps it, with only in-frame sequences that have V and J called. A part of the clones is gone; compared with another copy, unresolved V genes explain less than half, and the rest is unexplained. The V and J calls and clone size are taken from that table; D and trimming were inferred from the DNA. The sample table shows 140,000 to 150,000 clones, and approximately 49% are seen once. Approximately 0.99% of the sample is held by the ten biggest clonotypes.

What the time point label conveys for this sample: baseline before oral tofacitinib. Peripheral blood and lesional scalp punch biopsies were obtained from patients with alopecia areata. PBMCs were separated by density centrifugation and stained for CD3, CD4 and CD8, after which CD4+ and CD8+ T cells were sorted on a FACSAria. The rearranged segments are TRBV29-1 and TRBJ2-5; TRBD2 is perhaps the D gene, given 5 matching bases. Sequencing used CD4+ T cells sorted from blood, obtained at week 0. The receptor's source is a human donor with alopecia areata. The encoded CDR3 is CSVVGAEETQYF. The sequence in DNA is TGCAGCGTTGTCGGAGCGGAAGAGACCCAGTACTTC.